One sample yielded the 9 T cell receptor beta chains listed below, sequenced in a study of blood T cell repertoires in COVID-19. The assay was immunoSEQ multiplex PCR, and TCRdb's table has in-frame clones only and misses some. The sample consists of approximately 250,000 clones, 88% of them appearing once. Sequencing was carried out using PBMCs or T cells enriched from blood (not recorded which). These receptors all stem from a woman aged 40-49 years who had been exposed to COVID-19.

The chain is built from TRBV12-3 or TRBV12-4 and TRBJ2-5; possibly TRBD1 for D (5 bases). V lost 1 base and J 5 bases, leaving 8 bases between the germline ends. The CDR3 covers 13 residues. CDR3 DNA sequence: TGTGCCAGCAGTTTAGTGCAGGGCGAGACCCAGTACTTC. The encoded protein is CASSLVQGETQYF.

The chain combines TRBV7-9 with TRBJ1-1; D unclear. The V end was cut by 6 bases, the J end by 4 bases, with 9 bases between. From germline, CDR1 is SEHNR and CDR2 FQNEAQ (reference sequence). The CDR3 runs 12 residues. The CDR3 loop is CASSRGVTEAFF. In DNA, the CDR3 is TGTGCCAGCAGTCGGGGAGTCACTGAAGCTTTCTTT.

The genes are TRBV6-5 and TRBJ1-2; D possibly corresponds to TRBD1 (6 bases). Germline V gives CDR1 MNHEY, CDR2 SVGAGI. The ends were cut back, 2 bases at V and 4 bases at J, with 14 bases in the middle. CDR3 length equals 15 residues. The chain's CDR3 is CASSYGWGGRYGYTF. CDR3 DNA: TGTGCCAGCAGTTACGGGTGGGGGGGCCGCTATGGCTACACCTTC.

The genes are TRBV27 and TRBJ2-5; 8 bases are shared with TRBD2. V trimming: 6 bases; J trimming: 4 bases; junction bases outside the gene matches: 4. Germline V gene data show CDR1 as MNHEY and CDR2 as SMNVEV (reference sequence). The CDR3 has 13 amino acids. CDR3 DNA sequence: TGTGCCAGCAGCATAGCGGGAATAGAGACCCAGTACTTC. Its translation is CASSIAGIETQYF.

The V gene is TRBV5-1, the J gene TRBJ1-5, with D uncertain. The V end lost 4 bases, the J end lost 6 bases, and 11 bases lay between the germline ends. This CDR3 is 13 amino acids long. Germline assignment: CDR1 SGHRS and CDR2 YFSETQ. The CDR3 nucleotides are TGCGCCAGCAGCATAGAGGGAGTTCAGCCCCAGCATTTT. Amino acids: CASSIEGVQPQHF.

For the CDR3, the DNA is TGCGCCAGCAGCCAAGATCCAAGGGGTCAGGTGGCAAACTATGGCTACACCTTC. Its protein product is CASSQDPRGQVANYGYTF. This rearrangement joins TRBV4-1 to TRBJ1-2; D is perhaps TRBD1 (5 bases). The CDR3 runs to 18 residues. CDR1 is MGHRA and CDR2 is YSYEKL in the germline V gene. With 0 bases removed from V and 2 bases from J, the gap between germline ends came to 19 bases.

CDR3 bases: TGTGCCAGCAGGTCCCAGGGGTCCTATGGCTACACCTTC. Translation: CASRSQGSYGYTF. The V call is TRBV12-3 or TRBV12-4, the J call TRBJ1-2; tentative D call: TRBD1 (6 bases). This CDR3 is built from 13 residues. Trimming removed 6 bases from V and 4 bases from J, with 12 bases in between.

On this clone itself: One junction end disagrees with the germline gene, perhaps due to a read error. This chain connects TRBV5-1 to TRBJ2-2, with 7 bases lining up with TRBD1. Germline loops: CDR1 SGHRS, CDR2 YFSETQ. This CDR3 spans 15 amino acids. This CDR3 reads CASSIGTVSTGELFF. CDR3 nucleotide sequence: TGTGCCAGCAGCATCGGGACAGTGAGTACCGGGGAGCTGTTTTTT.

The V and J genes are TRBV11-2 and TRBJ2-2; 8 nucleotides match TRBD1. CDR3 length: 17 residues. Germline loops: CDR1 SGHAT, CDR2 FQNNGV. V dropped 0 bases and J dropped 6; count of bases not matched to a gene: 9. For the CDR3, the DNA is TGTGCCAGCAGCTTAGACAGGGGGCTTATATTAGCCGGGGAGCTGTTTTTT. This translates into CASSLDRGLILAGELFF.